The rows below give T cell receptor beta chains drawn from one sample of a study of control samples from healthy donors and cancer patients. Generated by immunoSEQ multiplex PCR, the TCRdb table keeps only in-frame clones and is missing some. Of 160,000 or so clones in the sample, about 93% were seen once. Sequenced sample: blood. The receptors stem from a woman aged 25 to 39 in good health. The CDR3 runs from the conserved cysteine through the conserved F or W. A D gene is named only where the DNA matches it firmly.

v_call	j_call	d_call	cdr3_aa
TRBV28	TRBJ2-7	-	CASSSEIYEQYF
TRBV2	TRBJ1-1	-	CASSEQVNTEAFF
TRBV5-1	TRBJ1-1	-	CASRTGGGVTEAFF
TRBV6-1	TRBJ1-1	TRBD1	CASSEPRTGDEAFF
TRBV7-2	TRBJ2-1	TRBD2	CASSLVRTSGLNEQFF
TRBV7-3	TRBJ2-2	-	CASSLIRNTGELFF
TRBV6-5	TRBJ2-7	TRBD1	CASRPGQGIDEQYF
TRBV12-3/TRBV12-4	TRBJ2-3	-	CASQYRATDTQYF
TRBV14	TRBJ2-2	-	CASSQRSRGGELFF
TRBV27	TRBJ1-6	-	CASSLRREYNSPLHF
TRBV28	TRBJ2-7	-	CASSFILRPYEQYF
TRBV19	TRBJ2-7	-	CASSVTPGHYEQYF
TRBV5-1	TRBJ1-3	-	CASSLASGFSGNTIYF
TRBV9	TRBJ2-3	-	CASSVEGGTSTDTQYF
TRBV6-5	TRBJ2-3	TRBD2	CASRIAGVAKDTQYF
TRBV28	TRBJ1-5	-	CASRGGQGIINQPQHF
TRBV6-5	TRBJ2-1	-	CASSPQGQYNEQFF
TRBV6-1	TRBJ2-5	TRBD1	CASSALGGGYQETQYF
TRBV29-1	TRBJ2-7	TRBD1	CSVEDDRGYEQYF
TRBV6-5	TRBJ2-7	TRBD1	CASSYGQDRAFYEQYF
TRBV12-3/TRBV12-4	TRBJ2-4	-	CASSEVAKNIQYF
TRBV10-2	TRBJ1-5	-	CASSEGGRESQPQHF
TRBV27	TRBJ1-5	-	CASSLSRQTGQHF
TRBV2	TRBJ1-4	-	CASSARGAGEKLFF
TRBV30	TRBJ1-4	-	CAWRAREGATNEKLFF
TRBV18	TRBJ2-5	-	CASSPYPGHGQETQYF
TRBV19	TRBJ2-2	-	CASTPPWPGELFF
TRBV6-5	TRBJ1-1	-	CASRSRERGTEAFF